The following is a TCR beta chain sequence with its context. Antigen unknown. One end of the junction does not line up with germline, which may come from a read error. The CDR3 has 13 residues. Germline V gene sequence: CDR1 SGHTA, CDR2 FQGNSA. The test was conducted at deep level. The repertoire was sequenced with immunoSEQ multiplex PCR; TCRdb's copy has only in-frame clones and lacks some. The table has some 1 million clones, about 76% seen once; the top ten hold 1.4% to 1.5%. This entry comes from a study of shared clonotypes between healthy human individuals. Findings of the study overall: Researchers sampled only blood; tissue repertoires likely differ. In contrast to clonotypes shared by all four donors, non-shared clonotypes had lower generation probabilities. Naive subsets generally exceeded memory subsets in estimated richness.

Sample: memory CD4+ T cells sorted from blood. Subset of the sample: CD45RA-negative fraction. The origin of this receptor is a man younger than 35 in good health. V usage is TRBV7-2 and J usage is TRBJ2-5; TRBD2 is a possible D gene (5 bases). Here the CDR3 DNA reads TGTGCCAGCAGCCTAGCCCCCCCCCAGGACCAGTACTTC. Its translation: CASSLAPPQDQYF.